These 24 T cell receptor beta chains share one sample of origin, sequenced in a study of shared clonotypes between healthy human individuals. Data came from immunoSEQ multiplex PCR; TCRdb stores just in-frame clones and leaves some out. The sample contains under 1,100,000 clones, roughly 80% of which appear only once. The sample taken for sequencing was memory CD4+ T cells sorted from blood. As to subset: CD45RA-negative fraction. Receptor source: a man aged 18 to 30 in good health.

The rearrangement joins TRBV18 to TRBJ1-1; D is undetermined. The germline V gene has CDR1 KGHSH and CDR2 LQKENI. V lost 4 bases and J lost 1, with 13 bases in between. This CDR3 region has 15 residues. CDR3 sequence reads: CASSLGSFGNTEAFF. CDR3 bases: TGTGCCAGCTCACTCGGTAGTTTTGGGAACACTGAAGCTTTCTTT. Using reference TRBV18 and TRBJ1-1 for the parts outside the CDR3, the full variable domain is NAGVMQNPRHLVRRRGQEARLRCSPMKGHSHVYWYRQLPEEGLKFMVYLQKENIIDESGMPKERFSAEFPKEGPSILRIQQVVRGDSAAYFCASSLGSFGNTEAFFGQGTRLTVV.

This chain joins TRBV5-1 and TRBJ2-7; D ambiguous. V lost 2 bases and J 5 bases, leaving 8 bases between the germline ends. The germline CDR1 and CDR2 sequences are SGHRS and YFSETQ. The CDR3 is 12 amino acids. Here the CDR3 DNA reads TGCGCCAGCAGCTTAAACCTCGACGAGCAGTACTTC. Its translation: CASSLNLDEQYF.

The CDR3 DNA is TGCGCCAGCAGCTTGGACGGGACAGGGTATTCACCCCTCCACTTT. Residues: CASSLDGTGYSPLHF. The chain employs TRBV5-1 and TRBJ1-6; TRBD1 matches 9 bases. CDR3 length equals 15 residues. The trim removed 0 bases at V and 8 bases at J, leaving 3 bases unmatched. The germline V gene has CDR1 SGHRS and CDR2 YFSETQ.

The chain is built from TRBV5-5 and TRBJ2-1; the match to TRBD2 covers 10 bases. CDR3 size: 15 residues. The germline V gene has CDR1 SGHKS and CDR2 YYEKEE (reference sequence). V lost 3 bases and J lost 12; bases outside the gene matches: 12. The CDR3 nucleotides read TGTGCCAGCAGCTCGTTGGGTCCTAGCGGGAGAGGGCAGTTCTTC. Translation gives CASSSLGPSGRGQFF.

The chain uses TRBV19 and TRBJ2-5, with D possibly matching TRBD1 (5 bases). The CDR3 sequence is 14 residues long. The V end was cut by 5 bases, the J end by 2 bases, with 12 bases between. Germline CDR1 LNHDA, CDR2 SQIVND (reference sequence). The CDR3 DNA follows: TGTGCCAGTAGTGCGCAGGGTGGACAAGAGACCCAGTACTTC. Its protein product is CASSAQGGQETQYF.

This chain uses TRBV9 with TRBJ1-2, with D possibly being TRBD1 (6 bases). The germline V and J ends were trimmed by 3 bases and 2 bases, with 14 bases remaining between them. Germline V gives CDR1 SGDLS, CDR2 YYNGEE. CDR3 length: 15 residues. This chain's CDR3 is CASSAAGALNYGYTF. CDR3 nucleotide sequence: TGTGCCAGCAGCGCAGCAGGGGCCCTAAACTATGGCTACACCTTC. Filled out from reference TRBV9 and TRBJ1-2, the complete variable domain reads DSGVTQTPKHLITATGQRVTLRCSPRSGDLSVYWYQQSLDQGLQFLIQYYNGEERAKGNILERFSAQQFPDLHSELNLSSLELGDSALYFCASSAAGALNYGYTFGSGTRLTVV.

The chain couples TRBV28 to TRBJ1-1, with D tentatively TRBD1 (5 bases). CDR1 is MDHEN and CDR2 is SYDVKM in the germline V gene. The V and J ends lost 5 bases and 4 bases respectively, with 17 bases between them. CDR3 length equals 15 residues. CDR3 protein: CASSRSRVSSTEAFF. The CDR3 DNA sequence: TGTGCCAGCAGTCGGAGCAGGGTTTCGAGCACTGAAGCTTTCTTT.

This clone was recorded a few times. The chain has TRBV7-3 and TRBJ2-3, with 7 bases matching TRBD2. The germline gives CDR1 SGHTA, CDR2 FQGTGA. The CDR3 contains 16 residues. V lost 1 base, J lost 1 base, and 5 bases stayed unmatched. This chain's CDR3 is CASSLMERGRTDTQYF. DNA of the CDR3: TGTGCCAGCAGCTTAATGGAGCGGGGACGCACAGATACGCAGTATTTT.

This chain links TRBV6-1 with TRBJ2-7; 8 nucleotides agree with TRBD1. The germline V gene encodes CDR1 MNHNS and CDR2 SASEGT. Losses at the gene ends were 4 bases for V and 1 base for J; bases not matched to a gene: 6. The CDR3 contains 15 residues. The CDR3: CASSAGTGGSYEQYF. In nucleotides, the CDR3 is TGTGCCAGCAGTGCGGGGACAGGCGGATCCTACGAGCAGTACTTC.

The genes are TRBV6-5 and TRBJ1-1; possible D gene TRBD1, 5 bases. Germline V gene lookup returns CDR1 MNHEY and CDR2 SVGAGI. Trimming removed 6 bases at V and 3 bases at J, with 11 bases between. The CDR3 loop spans 13 amino acids. The CDR3 DNA follows: TGTGCCAGCAGGGAAGACAGACACACTGAAGCTTTCTTT. Residues: CASREDRHTEAFF.

This clone was seen just once. The chain links TRBV13 to TRBJ2-7; D is perhaps TRBD2 (6 bases). The V gene's germline CDR1 is PRHDT and CDR2 FYEKMQ (reference sequence). This CDR3 has 13 amino acids. Trimming removed 3 bases at V and 2 bases at J, with 8 bases between. The CDR3 is CASSLPGAYEQYF. CDR3 in DNA: TGTGCCAGCAGCTTGCCGGGGGCCTACGAGCAGTACTTC.

The chain employs TRBV28 and TRBJ2-5, with TRBD2 identical over 10 bases. V lost 2 bases, J lost 0 bases, and 3 bases stayed unmatched. This CDR3 is 16 amino acids long. Germline V gene sequence: CDR1 MDHEN, CDR2 SYDVKM. CDR3 coding DNA: TGTGCCAGCAGTTTAATCACTAGCGGGAACCAAGAGACCCAGTACTTC. It codes for CASSLITSGNQETQYF. The variable domain in full, completed from reference TRBV28 and TRBJ2-5, reads DVKVTQSSRYLVKRTGEKVFLECVQDMDHENMFWYRQDPGLGLRLIYFSYDVKMKEKGDIPEGYSVSREKKERFSLILESASTNQTSMYLCASSLITSGNQETQYFGPGTRLLVL.

V and J are TRBV9 and TRBJ1-3; D perhaps matches TRBD1 (5 bases). Germline assignment: CDR1 SGDLS and CDR2 YYNGEE. V gave up 7 bases and J gave up 0 bases, with 20 bases separating them. The CDR3 is 17 residues long. The CDR3 sequence: CASGRTLGENSGNTIYF. The CDR3 region has the DNA TGTGCCAGCGGCCGCACCTTAGGGGAAAACTCTGGAAACACCATATATTTT.

V gene TRBV28 combines with J gene TRBJ2-1; the D gene could be TRBD1 or TRBD2 (5 bases each). Germline V gene sequence: CDR1 MDHEN, CDR2 SYDVKM. CDR3 length: 15 residues. Trimming took off 6 bases at V and 8 bases at J, with 20 bases between the two ends. The CDR3 loop is CASSTVVGVKYEQFF. The CDR3 DNA is TGTGCCAGCAGCACGGTGGTGGGGGTCAAGTATGAGCAGTTCTTC. Looking up the rest from reference TRBV28 and TRBJ2-1 gives the full variable domain: DVKVTQSSRYLVKRTGEKVFLECVQDMDHENMFWYRQDPGLGLRLIYFSYDVKMKEKGDIPEGYSVSREKKERFSLILESASTNQTSMYLCASSTVVGVKYEQFFGPGTRLTVL.

The V and J genes are TRBV5-4 and TRBJ2-5, with TRBD2 matching over 7 bases. Germline values: CDR1 SGHNT, CDR2 YYREEE (reference sequence). This CDR3 has 14 amino acids. J gave up 7 bases and V 2 bases, and 8 bases lay outside the gene matches. The DNA of the CDR3 is TGTGCCAGCAGCTTTTGGGAGGGTCCAGCGACCCAGTACTTC. Its translation: CASSFWEGPATQYF.

V and J are TRBV5-1 and TRBJ2-2; 8 positions match TRBD2. This CDR3 has 14 residues. V gave up 3 bases and J gave up 5 bases; unmatched junction bases: 3. Germline V CDR1 and CDR2: SGHRS, YFSETQ. The DNA of the CDR3 is TGCGCCAGCAGCTCCGGGACTAGTACCGGGGAGCTGTTTTTT. It yields the protein CASSSGTSTGELFF.

This CDR3 is CASSPPSHDSRYEQYF. The CDR3 region has the DNA TGTGCCAGCAGCCCCCCATCACACGACTCCCGCTACGAGCAGTACTTC. The chain joins TRBV7-9 to TRBJ2-7; D unclear. V lost 5 bases and J 3 bases, leaving 20 bases between the germline ends. The CDR3 loop spans 16 amino acids. The germline CDR1 and CDR2 sequences are SEHNR and FQNEAQ (reference sequence).

The rearrangement links TRBV19 to TRBJ2-7, with 12 bases identical to TRBD2. Germline V lookup: CDR1 LNHDA, CDR2 SQIVND (reference sequence). This CDR3 contains 17 residues. Unmatched junction bases numbered 10, after V lost 5 bases and J lost 2 bases. Here the CDR3 reads CASSSSRGLAGPYEQYF. As DNA, the CDR3 is TGTGCCAGTAGTTCTTCCCGGGGACTAGCGGGCCCCTACGAGCAGTACTTC.

This clone was found a few times. The chain uses TRBV18 and TRBJ1-5; 7 bases agree with TRBD1. The CDR3 spans 15 residues. The V gene's germline CDR1 is KGHSH and CDR2 LQKENI. J was trimmed by 3 bases and V by 4 bases; bases with no gene match: 6. The CDR3 DNA reads TGTGCCAGCTCACGGAAGGGACAGATCAATCAGCCCCAGCATTTT. It yields the protein CASSRKGQINQPQHF.

The chain combines TRBV9 with TRBJ1-2; no reliable D call. The V end lost 6 bases, the J end lost 7 bases, and 19 bases lay between the germline ends. The CDR3 extends over 14 amino acids. Germline loops: CDR1 SGDLS, CDR2 YYNGEE. The DNA for the CDR3 is TGTGCCAGCACTTTAAGACGGGGTGAGGGTGGCTACACCTTC. Protein product: CASTLRRGEGGYTF.

The chain uses TRBV18 and TRBJ1-4; 8 bases are a match to TRBD1. With V trimmed by 2 bases and J by 2 bases, 4 bases remained unmatched. This CDR3 region has 16 residues. Germline loops: CDR1 KGHSH, CDR2 LQKENI. The chain's CDR3 is CASSPGQGPTNEKLFF. The CDR3 coding sequence is TGTGCCAGCTCACCAGGACAGGGCCCCACTAATGAAAAACTGTTTTTT.

This clone has more than one count but fewer than ten. The rearrangement uses TRBV4-1 and TRBJ2-1; D possibly corresponds to TRBD2 (5 bases). Germline CDR1 MGHRA, CDR2 YSYEKL. This CDR3 contains 18 residues. The V and J ends lost 0 bases and 0 bases respectively, with 15 bases between them. CDR3 sequence reads: CASSQEHTGIFSYNEQFF. DNA for the CDR3: TGCGCCAGCAGCCAAGAGCACACCGGGATCTTCTCCTACAATGAGCAGTTCTTC.

This clone was seen just once. This sequence joins TRBV28 and TRBJ2-3, with 12 bases identical to TRBD2. CDR1 and CDR2 (germline): MDHEN, SYDVKM. Trimming cost V 8 bases and J 0 bases; bases outside gene matches: 9. The CDR3 contains 17 residues. CDR3 coding DNA: TGTGCCAGCCCGTCTAGCGGGGGGGTCTCTAGCACAGATACGCAGTATTTT. It encodes CASPSSGGVSSTDTQYF.

The chain uses TRBV19 and TRBJ1-1; a possible D gene is TRBD1 (5 bases). With 6 bases removed from V and 11 bases from J, the gap between germline ends came to 22 bases. CDR3 size: 14 residues. The germline V gene has CDR1 LNHDA and CDR2 SQIVND (reference sequence). CDR3 in amino acids: CASSPSPTGGEAFF. The DNA of the CDR3 is TGTGCCAGTAGCCCCTCTCCCACCGGGGGGGAGGCTTTCTTT.